This T cell receptor (beta chain) was recorded in a study of beta chain features in type 1 diabetes. Findings of the study overall: Moderate yet significant TCRB CDR3 shortening was seen in Type 1 diabetes patients in all four CD4+ subsets.

CDR3 length: 16 amino acids. Germline-derived CDR1 and CDR2 are SGHTA and FQGNSA. V was trimmed by 7 bases and J by 6 bases, leaving 23 bases between them. This clone was counted many times. Antigen: not known. Expressed TCRB transcripts were sequenced after all isolated RNA was converted to cDNA. Sequenced naive, central memory and regulatory T cell samples produced an average of around 3.9 million reads. Data came from immunoSEQ multiplex PCR; TCRdb stores just in-frame clones and leaves some out. The top ten clones hold more than 1% of a sample with roughly 290,000 clones, around 7.8% of them seen once.

The sequencing sample was made of central memory CD4+ T cells from blood. The sequence was obtained from a woman aged 18-29 years in good health. The chain has TRBV7-2 and TRBJ2-3, with D possibly TRBD1 on 5 matching bases. The CDR3: CASTLRATALSDTQYF. The DNA for the CDR3 is TGTGCCAGCACCCTTAGAGCGACAGCACTCTCGGATACGCAGTATTTT.